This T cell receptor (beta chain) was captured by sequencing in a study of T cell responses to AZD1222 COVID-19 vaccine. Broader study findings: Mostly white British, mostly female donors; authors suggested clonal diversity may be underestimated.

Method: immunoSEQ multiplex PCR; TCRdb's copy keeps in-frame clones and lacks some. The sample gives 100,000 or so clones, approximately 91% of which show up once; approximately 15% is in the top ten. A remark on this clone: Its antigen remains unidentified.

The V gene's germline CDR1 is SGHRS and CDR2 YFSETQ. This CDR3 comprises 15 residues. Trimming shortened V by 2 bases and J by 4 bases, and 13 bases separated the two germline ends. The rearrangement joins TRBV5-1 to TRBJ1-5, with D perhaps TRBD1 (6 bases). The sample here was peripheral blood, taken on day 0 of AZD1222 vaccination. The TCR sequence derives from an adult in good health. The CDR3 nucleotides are TGCGCCAGCAGCTTTAGTCAGGGGCCAAATCAGCCCCAGCATTTT. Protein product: CASSFSQGPNQPQHF.